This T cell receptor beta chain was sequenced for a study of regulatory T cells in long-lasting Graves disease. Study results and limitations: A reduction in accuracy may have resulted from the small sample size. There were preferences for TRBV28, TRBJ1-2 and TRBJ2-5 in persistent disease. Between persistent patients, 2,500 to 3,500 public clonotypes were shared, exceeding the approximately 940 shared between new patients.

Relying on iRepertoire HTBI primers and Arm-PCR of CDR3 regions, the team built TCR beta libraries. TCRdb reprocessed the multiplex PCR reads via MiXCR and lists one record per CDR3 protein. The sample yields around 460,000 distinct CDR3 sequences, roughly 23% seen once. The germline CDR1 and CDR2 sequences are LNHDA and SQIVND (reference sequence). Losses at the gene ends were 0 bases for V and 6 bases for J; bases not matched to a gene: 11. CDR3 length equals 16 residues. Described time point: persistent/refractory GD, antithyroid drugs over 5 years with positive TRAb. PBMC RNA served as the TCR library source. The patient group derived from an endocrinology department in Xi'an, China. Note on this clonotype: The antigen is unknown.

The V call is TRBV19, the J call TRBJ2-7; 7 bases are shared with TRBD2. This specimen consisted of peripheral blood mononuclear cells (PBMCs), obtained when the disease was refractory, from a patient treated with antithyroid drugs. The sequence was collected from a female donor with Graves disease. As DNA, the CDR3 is TGTGCCAGTAGTATAGACCCCGGACTAGTACCCTCCGAGCAGTACTTC. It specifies CASSIDPGLVPSEQYF.